Below are 19 T cell receptor beta chains sequenced from a single sample in a study of blood T cell repertoires in COVID-19 (dated by TCRdb to the early 2020s). The library was built by means of the immunoSEQ multiplex PCR assay. In TCRdb, the immuneACCESS table is reduced to in-frame sequences with V and J assigned. These tables do not hold every clone; where another copy was compared, an unresolved V gene accounts for under half, and the others remain unexplained. The sample table lists around 270,000 clones, 84% of them with a count of one. The ten largest clones represent 1.5% of the sample. Material: peripheral blood. The receptor set was obtained from a woman aged 40 to 49 who had recovered from COVID-19.

The V and J genes are TRBV19 and TRBJ2-2; 8 bases agree with TRBD1. The germline V gene encodes CDR1 LNHDA and CDR2 SQIVND (reference sequence). CDR3 length: 15 residues. Trimming took 5 bases from V and 3 from J; bases not matched to a gene: 5. In DNA form, the CDR3 reads TGTGCCAGTAGTCCCGGGACAGGCGACACCGGGGAGCTGTTTTTT. This gives the protein CASSPGTGDTGELFF.

This clone was seen a few times. V gene TRBV5-1 combines with J gene TRBJ2-1; D perhaps matches TRBD1 (5 bases). Germline-derived CDR1 and CDR2 are SGHRS and YFSETQ. V gave up 0 bases and J gave up 5 bases, with 12 bases separating them. The CDR3 has 15 residues. Here the CDR3 reads CASSLGGRLDNEQFF. CDR3 coding DNA: TGCGCCAGCAGCTTGGGGGGCCGGTTGGACAATGAGCAGTTCTTC.

The chain couples TRBV27 to TRBJ2-3, with D possibly being TRBD2 (5 bases). Trimming shortened V by 3 bases and J by 2 bases, and 12 bases separated the two germline ends. CDR1 is MNHEY, CDR2 SMNVEV, per germline (reference sequence). The CDR3 extends over 15 amino acids. CDR3 bases: TGTGCCAGCAGTTTGGCCCTAGCCGACACAGATACGCAGTATTTT. As protein: CASSLALADTDTQYF.

This chain uses TRBV6-5 with TRBJ1-5; D might be TRBD1 (5 bases). The CDR3 covers 14 residues. The germline gives CDR1 MNHEY, CDR2 SVGAGI. The V end was cut by 11 bases, the J end by 4 bases, with 18 bases between. Here the CDR3 DNA reads TGTGCCCGAAAAGGGGCCCGCTATAATCAGCCCCAGCATTTT. This gives the protein CARKGARYNQPQHF.

The chain recombines TRBV5-1 with TRBJ2-7; D might be TRBD1 (7 bases). V gave up 0 bases and J gave up 4 bases, with 17 bases separating them. The CDR3 is 16 residues long. Germline V gene lookup returns CDR1 SGHRS and CDR2 YFSETQ. This chain's CDR3 is CASSLAGGPSPYEQYF. DNA of the CDR3: TGCGCCAGCAGCTTGGCAGGGGGGCCCTCACCTTACGAGCAGTACTTC.

This chain uses TRBV15 with TRBJ2-1; TRBD2 might be the D (6 bases). Germline V gene data show CDR1 as LNHNV and CDR2 as YYDKDF (reference sequence). The V end lost 4 bases, the J end lost 9 bases, and 16 bases lay between the germline ends. The CDR3 covers 14 residues. The CDR3 region is CATSKTRSTGEQFF. Written as DNA, the CDR3 is TGTGCCACCAGCAAGACTAGGTCGACCGGTGAGCAGTTCTTC. Together with reference TRBV15 and TRBJ2-1, the CDR3 gives the full variable domain: DAMVIQNPRYQVTQFGKPVTLSCSQTLNHNVMYWYQQKSSQAPKLLFHYYDKDFNNEADTPDNFQSRRPNTSFCFLDIRSPGLGDTAMYLCATSKTRSTGEQFFGPGTRLTVL.

J is TRBJ1-1 and V is TRBV28, with D perhaps TRBD1 (5 bases). Germline-derived CDR1 and CDR2 are MDHEN and SYDVKM. This CDR3 region has 14 residues. Trimming stripped 9 bases from V and 4 bases from J, with 18 bases between. Here the CDR3 DNA reads TGTGCCAGTATTAGGGTGGGCAGGGCCACTGAAGCTTTCTTT. The encoded protein is CASIRVGRATEAFF.

The chain carries TRBV2 and TRBJ1-6, with D unclear. Germline assignment: CDR1 SNHLY and CDR2 FYNNEI. Trimming pared 3 bases from V and 10 bases from J, leaving 4 bases between. CDR3 length: 11 amino acids. CDR3 bases: TGTGCCAGCAGTGATCGGTCACCCCTCCACTTT. Encoded protein: CASSDRSPLHF.

This clone was seen only a few times. J is TRBJ1-1 and V is TRBV10-2; 7 bases are a match to TRBD1. The CDR3 has 15 amino acids. Germline V gives CDR1 WSHSY, CDR2 SAAADI. The V gene end was trimmed by 3 bases and the J gene end by 0 bases; junction bases not matched to a gene: 4. The CDR3 spells CASSEPGQMNTEAFF. The CDR3 DNA is TGCGCCAGCAGTGAACCGGGACAGATGAACACTGAAGCTTTCTTT.

This rearrangement joins TRBV10-3 to TRBJ2-1, with 9 bases matching TRBD1. With V trimmed by 2 bases and J by 7 bases, 12 bases remained unmatched. This CDR3 has 17 residues. The V gene's germline CDR1 is ENHRY and CDR2 SYGVKD. The CDR3 spells CAISEPSSGTGLNEQFF. For the CDR3, the DNA is TGTGCCATCAGTGAGCCGAGCTCCGGGACAGGGTTAAATGAGCAGTTCTTC.

V gene TRBV10-3 combines with J gene TRBJ2-7; 9 bases align to TRBD2. The germline CDR1 and CDR2 sequences are ENHRY and SYGVKD. CDR3 length: 14 residues. V lost 7 bases and J lost 6; bases outside the gene matches: 10. CDR3 in amino acids: CAINVAGVSGEQYF. The CDR3 bases are TGTGCCATCAACGTAGCGGGGGTCTCGGGCGAGCAGTACTTC.

The V and J genes are TRBV5-1 and TRBJ2-5; 8 bases agree with TRBD2. The V gene's germline CDR1 is SGHRS and CDR2 YFSETQ. The CDR3 spans 16 residues. J lost 2 bases, V lost 2 bases, and 8 bases had no gene match. CDR3 nucleotide sequence: TGCGCCAGCAGCTTACCCAGCGGGGGCCAACAAGAGACCCAGTACTTC. It encodes CASSLPSGGQQETQYF.

The table lists this clone with a few counts. CDR3 nucleotides: TGTGCCAGCAGCCAAGGAACAGGCATACCCACAGATACGCAGTATTTT. Amino acids: CASSQGTGIPTDTQYF. This sequence joins TRBV3-1 (or the pseudogene TRBV3-2) and TRBJ2-3; D is possibly TRBD1 (5 bases). The CDR3 sequence is 16 residues long. Germline CDR1 and CDR2: LGHDT and YNNKEL (reference sequence). Trimming shortened V by 1 base and J by 2 bases, and 13 bases separated the two germline ends.

The chain has TRBV7-8 and TRBJ2-1; D ambiguous. This CDR3 region has 18 residues. Trimming took 5 bases from V and 6 from J, leaving 26 bases between them. Germline values: CDR1 SGHVS, CDR2 FQNEAQ. Here the CDR3 DNA reads TGTGCCAGCAGCCCAATCATCCTACAGTTTACCTCCATCAATGAGCAGTTCTTC. Its protein product is CASSPIILQFTSINEQFF.

The chain is built from TRBV2 and TRBJ1-2; weak D call: TRBD1 (6 bases). Germline V lookup: CDR1 SNHLY, CDR2 FYNNEI. The CDR3 contains 14 residues. Between the trimmed V and J ends, which lost 4 bases and 3 bases, there was a span of 12 bases. The CDR3 reads CASSVEDRHYGYTF. CDR3 DNA sequence: TGTGCCAGCAGTGTCGAGGACAGACACTATGGCTACACCTTC.

The chain has TRBV24-1 and TRBJ2-1, with D perhaps TRBD2 (6 bases). The CDR3 is 17 residues long. Trimming pared 4 bases from V and 6 bases from J, leaving 21 bases between. Germline V gene lookup returns CDR1 KGHDR and CDR2 SFDVKD. The chain's CDR3 is CATSDPMAGRSGNEQFF. CDR3 DNA: TGTGCCACCAGTGACCCGATGGCGGGAAGGAGTGGCAATGAGCAGTTCTTC.

The V call is TRBV20-1, the J call TRBJ2-7, with D possibly being TRBD2 (7 bases). Per the germline V gene, CDR1 is DFQATT and CDR2 is SNEGSKA (reference sequence). V gave up 3 bases and J gave up 7 bases, with 10 bases separating them. This CDR3 comprises 11 residues. In DNA, the CDR3 is TGCAGTGCTAGGGGGGGGCGGGAGCAGTACTTC. Translating gives CSARGGREQYF.

The rearrangement joins TRBV5-4 to TRBJ1-2; D ambiguous. From germline, CDR1 is SGHNT and CDR2 YYREEE (reference sequence). V was cut by 4 bases and J by 8 bases, with 15 bases left in between. The CDR3 is 13 residues long. The CDR3 nucleotides read TGTGCCAGCAGCGATGCGGGCCGGACCGGCTACACCTTC. Translation: CASSDAGRTGYTF. Full variable domain (outside the CDR3, taken from reference TRBV5-4 and TRBJ1-2): ETGVTQSPTHLIKTRGQQVTLRCSSQSGHNTVSWYQQALGQGPQFIFQYYREEENGRGNFPPRFSGLQFPNYSSELNVNALELDDSALYLCASSDAGRTGYTFGSGTRLTVV.

The V call is TRBV5-1, the J call TRBJ2-1; 12 nucleotides agree with TRBD2. The CDR3 sequence is 15 residues long. Germline V CDR1 and CDR2: SGHRS, YFSETQ. The V segment lost 2 bases and the J segment 5 bases; nucleotides outside the gene matches: 2. The CDR3 here is CASSLLAGGHNEQFF. CDR3 in DNA: TGCGCCAGCAGCTTACTAGCGGGGGGCCACAATGAGCAGTTCTTC.